These 12 T cell receptor beta chains were sequenced from one sample in a study of chemoradiotherapy in HPV16-positive cancers. Some clones are missing from TCRdb's copy, which holds only in-frame ones; the method was immunoSEQ multiplex PCR. The repertoire has about 8,100 clones, roughly 70% of them found once; the top ten carry around 21%. This material was collected from a patient who underwent chemoradiotherapy. These receptors originate from a human donor with HPV-associated anogenital cancer.

This chain joins TRBV2 and TRBJ2-5; D gene uncertain. The V end was cut by 1 base, the J end by 5 bases, with 14 bases between. Germline CDR1 and CDR2: SNHLY and FYNNEI. This CDR3 has 15 amino acids. The CDR3 nucleotides read TGTGCCAGCAGTGAAGTGACTTCTCTTGGGGAGACCCAGTACTTC. Its translation is CASSEVTSLGETQYF.

The chain couples TRBV6-4 to TRBJ1-2; D gene ambiguous. This CDR3 spans 11 amino acids. Germline V gene lookup returns CDR1 MRHNA and CDR2 SNTAGT. Trimming took 2 bases from V and 4 from J, leaving 2 bases between them. This chain's CDR3 is CASSDRYGYTF. The CDR3 region has the DNA TGTGCCAGCAGTGACCGCTATGGCTACACCTTC.

This clone was detected only a few times. This chain links TRBV7-2 with TRBJ1-5, with a tentative D call TRBD1 (5 bases). Trimming cost V 5 bases and J 3 bases, with 20 bases left between them. This CDR3 region has 17 residues. The germline V gene has CDR1 SGHTA and CDR2 FQGNSA. In nucleotides, the CDR3 is TGTGCCAGCAGCGAACCTCGAGGGAGGGGTGACAATCAGCCCCAGCATTTT. Its translation: CASSEPRGRGDNQPQHF.

Only one count was recorded for this clone. This sequence joins TRBV12-5 and TRBJ1-5; TRBD1 matches at 7 bases. Per the germline V gene, CDR1 is LGHNT and CDR2 is FRNRAP. CDR3 length: 14 amino acids. The J segment lost 2 bases and the V segment lost 3 bases, leaving 1 base of the junction unmatched. This chain's CDR3 is CASGLGGRNQPQHF. DNA for the CDR3: TGTGCTAGTGGTTTAGGGGGCCGCAATCAGCCCCAGCATTTT.

This chain links TRBV28 with TRBJ2-7; weak D call: TRBD1 (6 bases). Germline lookup yields CDR1 MDHEN and CDR2 SYDVKM. This CDR3 has 14 residues. Trimming took 6 bases from V and 0 from J, leaving 12 bases between them. CDR3 protein: CASSLSGHSYEQYF. CDR3 DNA: TGTGCCAGCAGCCTCTCGGGACACTCCTACGAGCAGTACTTC.

This rearrangement joins TRBV27 to TRBJ2-1, with D possibly called TRBD1 or TRBD2 (5 bases each). The CDR3 extends over 15 amino acids. Germline V lookup: CDR1 MNHEY, CDR2 SMNVEV (reference sequence). V shed 5 bases and J shed 3 bases, with 14 bases lying between them. CDR3 DNA: TGTGCCAGCAGTCGCGACAGACTAAGCTACAATGAGCAGTTCTTC. Protein: CASSRDRLSYNEQFF.

V gene TRBV5-1 combines with J gene TRBJ1-2, with 7 bases fitting TRBD1. CDR1 SGHRS and CDR2 YFSETQ come from the germline V gene. Losses at the gene ends were 7 bases for V and 6 bases for J; bases not matched to a gene: 21. The CDR3 sequence is 17 residues long. The CDR3 is CASRPRQGARTYNGYTF. The CDR3 coding sequence is TGCGCCAGCCGACCACGACAGGGAGCACGAACCTATAATGGCTACACCTTC.

The chain links TRBV6-5 to TRBJ1-2; TRBD1 is a possible D gene (5 bases). Germline-derived CDR1 and CDR2 are MNHEY and SVGAGI. The CDR3 has 11 residues. With 5 bases removed from V and 7 bases from J, the gap between germline ends came to 8 bases. The CDR3, as DNA: TGTGCCAGCAGTGGACAAAGTGGCTACACCTTC. Encoded protein: CASSGQSGYTF.

This chain joins TRBV4-1 and TRBJ1-2, with unresolved D. Looked up from germline, CDR1 is MGHRA and CDR2 is YSYEKL. Trimming pared 0 bases from V and 0 bases from J, leaving 5 bases between. The CDR3 consists of 14 residues. The CDR3 bases are TGCGCCAGCAGCCAAGATTGGGCTAACTATGGCTACACCTTC. It translates to CASSQDWANYGYTF.

V and J are TRBV30 and TRBJ1-2; 9 positions match TRBD1. Germline V gene sequence: CDR1 GTSNPN, CDR2 SVGIG (reference sequence). V was clipped by 1 base and J by 3 bases; unmatched bases: 9. The CDR3 contains 16 residues. Written as DNA, the CDR3 is TGTGCCTGGAGTGAAAAGGGGACAGGGTTATACTATGGCTACACCTTC. Amino acids: CAWSEKGTGLYYGYTF.

The chain is built from TRBV1 and TRBJ2-5; TRBD2, the D gene given by the table, was not confirmed from the DNA. TRBV1 has pseudogene status. CDR3 size: 17 residues. The CDR3 protein is CTRSKTSGGADEETQYF. The CDR3 coding sequence is TGCACCAGAAGCAAGACTAGCGGGGGGGCAGATGAGGAGACCCAGTACTTC.

V is TRBV7-9 and J is TRBJ1-5; possibly TRBD1 for D (5 bases). The CDR3 sequence is 15 residues long. V lost 5 bases and J 7 bases, leaving 18 bases between the germline ends. Germline V lookup: CDR1 SEHNR, CDR2 FQNEAQ (reference sequence). The CDR3 DNA sequence: TGTGCCAGCAGCCCTACGACCTCGGGGGACCAGCCCCAGCATTTT. Translation gives CASSPTTSGDQPQHF.